This passage covers 25 T cell receptor beta chains from one sample sequenced in a study of blood T cell repertoires in COVID-19. This table comes from immunoSEQ multiplex PCR, and its TCRdb copy is limited to in-frame clones, with some not included. The sample has roughly 120,000 clones, around 85% seen once. The sample comprised peripheral blood. These receptors originate from a woman in her fifties or sixties with COVID-19, enrolled during active disease.

The chain joins TRBV28 to TRBJ2-5; 12 bases map to TRBD2. The germline gives CDR1 MDHEN, CDR2 SYDVKM. The CDR3 runs 13 residues. V shed 9 bases and J 3 bases; nucleotides not matched to a gene: 2. CDR3 amino acids: CARLAGGKETQYF. In nucleotides, the CDR3 is TGTGCCAGACTAGCGGGGGGAAAAGAGACCCAGTACTTC.

The chain joins TRBV4-1 to TRBJ1-1; 7 bases line up with TRBD1. J was trimmed by 4 bases and V by 4 bases; bases with no gene match: 12. Germline V lookup: CDR1 MGHRA, CDR2 YSYEKL. The CDR3 is made up of 16 amino acids. CDR3: CASSPRDRPLFTEAFF. In DNA form, the CDR3 reads TGCGCCAGCAGCCCCCGGGACAGACCTTTGTTCACTGAAGCTTTCTTT.

V and J are TRBV29-1 and TRBJ1-1; the match to TRBD1 covers 8 bases. The germline CDR1 and CDR2 sequences are SQVTM and ANQGSEA. The CDR3 runs 12 residues. J lost 11 bases, V lost 7 bases, and 12 bases had no gene match. The DNA for the CDR3 is TGCAGCGCCGATACTCGGACAGGGCTGGCTTTCTTT. This translates into CSADTRTGLAFF.

This chain links TRBV5-1 with TRBJ2-3; D possibly corresponds to TRBD2 (5 bases). The CDR3 has 21 residues. The germline gives CDR1 SGHRS, CDR2 YFSETQ. V lost 4 bases and J lost 5, with 35 bases in between. CDR3 sequence: CASSQGGSGFDATKAQDTQYF. The CDR3 DNA sequence: TGCGCCAGCAGCCAAGGAGGTTCGGGGTTCGACGCGACTAAAGCCCAAGATACGCAGTATTTT. Full variable domain (rest looked up from reference TRBV5-1 and TRBJ2-3): KAGVTQTPRYLIKTRGQQVTLSCSPISGHRSVSWYQQTPGQGLQFLFEYFSETQRNKGNFPGRFSGRQFSNSRSEMNVSTLELGDSALYLCASSQGGSGFDATKAQDTQYFGPGTRLTVL.

The V and J genes are TRBV5-4 and TRBJ2-2, with 11 bases that match TRBD1. The V gene end was trimmed by 5 bases and the J gene end by 2 bases; junction bases not matched to a gene: 2. CDR3 size: 15 residues. Germline V gives CDR1 SGHNT, CDR2 YYREEE (reference sequence). The CDR3 sequence is CASRRTGGNTGELFF. In nucleotides, the CDR3 is TGTGCCAGCAGGCGGACAGGGGGCAACACCGGGGAGCTGTTTTTT.

The chain is built from TRBV2 and TRBJ2-7; no reliable D call. V was clipped by 5 bases and J by 3 bases, with 5 bases between them. This CDR3 has 11 residues. Germline CDR1 reads SNHLY; CDR2 reads FYNNEI. The CDR3 nucleotides read TGTGCCAGCAGTCCAATCTACGAGCAGTACTTC. It yields the protein CASSPIYEQYF.

This clone showed up just a few times. The V call is TRBV16, the J call TRBJ1-1; D is perhaps TRBD1 (5 bases). The CDR3 loop spans 12 amino acids. V was pared by 5 bases and J by 4 bases, with 8 bases between. The germline gives CDR1 KGHSY, CDR2 FQNENV. Written as DNA, the CDR3 is TGTGCCAGCAGCACCCAGGGCACTGAAGCTTTCTTT. This gives the protein CASSTQGTEAFF.

This clone has just one count. This chain joins TRBV18 and TRBJ1-1; possibly TRBD1 for D (6 bases). CDR1 is KGHSH, CDR2 LQKENI, per germline. CDR3 size: 14 residues. With 4 bases removed from V and 5 bases from J, the gap between germline ends came to 14 bases. CDR3 loop: CASSLDRLDTEAFF. DNA for the CDR3: TGTGCCAGCTCACTGGACAGATTGGATACTGAAGCTTTCTTT.

This chain links TRBV7-9 with TRBJ2-5; TRBD1 is a possible D gene (6 bases). The V gene lost 4 bases and the J gene lost 4 bases, with 10 bases spanning the gap. The CDR3 consists of 13 residues. From germline, CDR1 is SEHNR and CDR2 FQNEAQ (reference sequence). The CDR3 DNA reads as TGTGCCAGCAGCTCCTCACAGGGAGAGACCCAGTACTTC. Amino acids: CASSSSQGETQYF.

This clone was found once. This sequence joins TRBV15 and TRBJ2-5, with unresolved D. The V and J ends lost 0 bases and 0 bases respectively, with 8 bases between them. The germline V gene encodes CDR1 LNHNV and CDR2 YYDKDF (reference sequence). This CDR3 is 15 amino acids long. In DNA, the CDR3 is TGTGCCACCAGCAGAGATCAGGCAGACCAAGAGACCCAGTACTTC. Amino acids: CATSRDQADQETQYF.

Written as DNA, the CDR3 is TGTGCCAGCAACCAGTACTATGGCTACACCTTC. This codes for CASNQYYGYTF. The chain couples TRBV6-5 to TRBJ1-2, with no clear D. Trimming stripped 7 bases from V and 3 bases from J, with 6 bases between. The CDR3 runs to 11 residues. Germline V gives CDR1 MNHEY, CDR2 SVGAGI.

The chain uses TRBV9 and TRBJ1-1; D uncertain. Per germline, CDR1 SGDLS and CDR2 YYNGEE. V lost 0 bases and J lost 4, with 7 bases in between. This CDR3 is 13 amino acids long. This chain's CDR3 is CASSVALSTEAFF. The CDR3 DNA follows: TGTGCCAGCAGCGTAGCCCTGAGCACTGAAGCTTTCTTT.

Only a few counts were recorded for this clone. The V call is TRBV29-1, the J call TRBJ1-5; no reliable D call. This CDR3 comprises 15 residues. V was pared by 6 bases and J by 2 bases, with 17 bases between. Germline lookup yields CDR1 SQVTM and CDR2 ANQGSEA. CDR3 coding DNA: TGCAGCGTCGCCGACGGGTTTCTAGGCAATCAGCCCCAGCATTTT. Its translation: CSVADGFLGNQPQHF.

The chain recombines TRBV7-2 with TRBJ2-7, with TRBD2 identical over 9 bases. Germline values: CDR1 SGHTA, CDR2 FQGNSA. The V and J ends lost 3 bases and 4 bases, in that order; junction bases with no gene match: 10. The CDR3 is 16 residues long. The CDR3 protein is CASSFGGRGGGYEQYF. The CDR3 DNA reads TGTGCCAGCAGCTTTGGGGGGCGCGGGGGGGGATACGAGCAGTACTTC.

Only one count was recorded for this clone. This chain connects TRBV19 to TRBJ2-1; a possible D gene is TRBD2 (6 bases). The CDR3 extends over 13 amino acids. V was clipped by 9 bases and J by 8 bases, with 17 bases between them. Per germline, CDR1 LNHDA and CDR2 SQIVND (reference sequence). The CDR3 DNA reads as TGTGCCAGCCGGGACTCCCTTTGGGATGAGCAGTTCTTC. Its protein is CASRDSLWDEQFF.

The rearrangement uses TRBV25-1 and TRBJ1-1; D is unclear. The CDR3 has 15 residues. CDR1 and CDR2 from the germline V gene are MGHDK and SYGVNS. Trimming shortened V by 6 bases and J by 2 bases, and 16 bases separated the two germline ends. The CDR3, as DNA: TGTGCCAGCAGATCGGGGAGGTACATAAACACTGAAGCTTTCTTT. The encoded protein is CASRSGRYINTEAFF.

This chain joins TRBV7-9 and TRBJ2-1; the match to TRBD1 covers 9 bases. V shed 3 bases, J shed 9 bases, and the junction held 9 bases outside the gene matches. CDR3 length: 15 residues. Germline V gene lookup returns CDR1 SEHNR and CDR2 FQNEAQ (reference sequence). CDR3 coding DNA: TGTGCCAGCAGCTTCCCGGGACAGGGTACTCGTGAGCAGTTCTTC. Protein product: CASSFPGQGTREQFF.

This clone was counted only a few times. The CDR3 DNA sequence: TGCAGTGCTAGTATCGGCGGGCTAAGTTGGGAAAATCAGCCCCAGCATTTT. This encodes CSASIGGLSWENQPQHF. This chain connects TRBV20-1 to TRBJ1-5; D is unresolved. From germline, CDR1 is DFQATT and CDR2 SNEGSKA (reference sequence). V dropped 3 bases and J dropped 4 bases, with 22 bases sitting between them. There are 17 residues in the CDR3.

In its sample, this clone was seen once. The DNA of the CDR3 is TGTGCCAGCAGCCGTGACACTTTAAGGGGCAGTTGGCATGAAAAACTGTTTTTT. This translates into CASSRDTLRGSWHEKLFF. The chain joins TRBV11-2 to TRBJ1-4; a weak D match, TRBD1 (5 bases). Trimming removed 5 bases from V and 6 bases from J, with 25 bases in between. This CDR3 is built from 18 residues. Looked up from germline, CDR1 is SGHAT and CDR2 is FQNNGV.

This sequence joins TRBV10-2 and TRBJ2-7; 7 nucleotides agree with TRBD1. Unmatched junction bases numbered 7, after V lost 2 bases and J lost 0 bases. The CDR3 has 16 amino acids. Germline V gene data show CDR1 as WSHSY and CDR2 as SAAADI. The CDR3 spells CASSEPTGESSYEQYF. CDR3 sequence (DNA): TGCGCCAGCAGTGAGCCTACAGGGGAGAGCTCCTACGAGCAGTACTTC.

The chain recombines TRBV18 with TRBJ1-1; D gene unclear. Germline CDR1 is KGHSH and CDR2 is LQKENI. V lost 2 bases to trimming and J lost 1 base, with 8 bases between them. CDR3 length: 14 residues. CDR3 amino acids: CASSPSAGNTEAFF. The CDR3 region has the DNA TGTGCCAGCTCACCATCTGCCGGGAACACTGAAGCTTTCTTT.

The J gene is TRBJ1-1, the V gene TRBV20-1; 8 positions match TRBD1. Per germline, CDR1 DFQATT and CDR2 SNEGSKA (reference sequence). The CDR3 extends over 13 amino acids. V lost 3 bases to trimming and J lost 7 bases; unmatched junction nucleotides: 7. The CDR3 DNA reads as TGCAGTGCTAGTTGGACAGGGACGGATGAAGCTTTCTTT. This encodes CSASWTGTDEAFF.

This chain links TRBV5-1 with TRBJ1-1; 10 positions match TRBD1. Germline V gene data show CDR1 as SGHRS and CDR2 as YFSETQ. The CDR3 is 13 amino acids. J gave up 13 bases and V 0 bases, and 6 bases lay outside the gene matches. The CDR3 coding sequence is TGCGCCAGCAGCTTGGAGGGACAGGGGAATGTTTTCTTT. Translating it yields CASSLEGQGNVFF.

This chain links TRBV2 with TRBJ1-2, with D unresolved. Germline CDR1 reads SNHLY; CDR2 reads FYNNEI. The CDR3 is made up of 14 amino acids. V lost 3 bases, J lost 8 bases, and 16 bases lay in between. The CDR3 bases are TGTGCCAGCAGTGAGGGCATCTCGGGGAGGGGCTACACCTTC. Amino acids: CASSEGISGRGYTF.

This clone was found once. Within the sample, other DNA sequences also encode this same CDR3. The V gene is TRBV19, the J gene TRBJ2-2; 7 bases fit TRBD1. V lost 2 bases to trimming and J lost 1 base; unmatched junction nucleotides: 1. CDR1 and CDR2 (germline): LNHDA, SQIVND (reference sequence). The CDR3 runs to 15 residues. Here the CDR3 reads CASSIWTGNTGELFF. In DNA form, the CDR3 reads TGTGCCAGTAGTATATGGACAGGGAACACCGGGGAGCTGTTTTTT.